This is a list of T cell receptor beta chains from one sample in a study of T cell responses to AZD1222 COVID-19 vaccine. Repertoires were generated with immunoSEQ multiplex PCR, while TCRdb's copy carries only in-frame clones and drops some. This sample has about 110,000 clones, with roughly 87% found just once. The input for sequencing was peripheral blood, taken 28 days after the second AZD1222 dose. The receptors derive from an adult who received the AZD1222 COVID-19 vaccine. The CDR3 runs from the conserved cysteine through the conserved F or W. The D gene is left open where the match is weak. Where a row states a size, it is once, few, many or the class of an expanded clone; other rows omit it.

size,V,J,D,CDR3,DNA
once,TRBV5-1,TRBJ2-7,NA,CASRPDSYLLSYEQYF,TGCGCCAGCAGACCGGACAGCTACCTCCTCTCCTACGAGCAGTACTTC
NA,TRBV11-2,TRBJ1-1,NA,CASSLDPGPNTEAFF,TGTGCCAGCAGCTTAGATCCGGGGCCGAACACTGAAGCTTTCTTT
NA,TRBV6-2/TRBV6-3,TRBJ2-1,NA,CASSYEDGGTLYEQFF,TGTGCCAGCAGTTACGAGGATGGGGGGACATTATATGAGCAGTTCTTC
few,TRBV19,TRBJ2-7,TRBD2,CASSISSGGAGSPYEQYF,TGTGCCAGTAGTATATCTAGCGGGGGGGCCGGGAGCCCCTACGAGCAGTACTTC
NA,TRBV28,TRBJ1-5,NA,CASSYRRGRGGNQPQHF,TGTGCCAGCAGCTACCGTAGGGGGAGAGGTGGCAATCAGCCCCAGCATTTT
few,TRBV21-1,TRBJ2-3,NA,CASSKPRYTQYF,TGTGCCAGCAGCAAACCCCGATATACCCAGTATTTT
NA,TRBV7-2,TRBJ2-3,TRBD2,CASSPLAGASTDTQYF,TGTGCCAGCAGCCCACTAGCGGGAGCGAGCACAGATACGCAGTATTTT
NA,TRBV7-8,TRBJ2-5,TRBD2,CASSLSPERGIPQETQYF,TGTGCCAGCAGCCTCTCCCCTGAGCGGGGAATACCTCAAGAGACCCAGTACTTC
NA,TRBV30,TRBJ2-1,NA,CAWTLGGDEQFF,TGTGCCTGGACCCTAGGAGGGGATGAGCAGTTCTTC
few,TRBV5-1,TRBJ2-7,NA,CASNPGTPSYEQYF,TGCGCCAGCAACCCCGGGACACCCTCCTACGAGCAGTACTTC
NA,TRBV6-2/TRBV6-3,TRBJ1-2,NA,CASSVKGNYGYTF,TGTGCCAGCAGTGTGAAAGGGAACTATGGCTACACCTTC